The present T cell receptor beta chain was sequenced within a study of cytomegalovirus exposure and HLA in healthy donors. PCR involved 60 Vbeta and 13 Jbeta primers. In the original processing: As a later analysis found, there were 80 million or so unique TCR beta chains, of which about 10 million were shared. Using immunoSEQ multiplex PCR, the repertoire was profiled, and TCRdb retains in-frame clones only, with some absent. From that table come the V and J calls and clone size; the DNA was used to work out D and trimming. The table includes 95,000 to 150,000 clones, approximately 72% detected once. Note on this clone: Its antigen is not identified.

Study observations and caveats: The classifier, whose performance was assessed in both the original and validation cohorts, reportedly diagnosed cytomegalovirus status with high specificity and sensitivity. TCR beta sequences reportedly predicted most subjects' HLA-A and HLA-B alleles accurately. Within the data, a cluster of highly shared sequence variants was likely a sequencing artifact.

Germline V CDR1 and CDR2: MNHEY, SVGAGI. CDR3 size: 15 residues. Sequenced sample: PBMCs. The TCR was taken from a young man in good health and CMV-seronegative. This chain joins TRBV6-5 and TRBJ2-5, with D maybe TRBD1 (6 bases). The J call may be in error: the DNA end matches TRBJ2-7 better. CDR3: CASRYNRDLSYEQYF. In nucleotides, the CDR3 is TGTGCCAGCAGGTATAACAGGGACCTATCCTACGAGCAGTACTTC.